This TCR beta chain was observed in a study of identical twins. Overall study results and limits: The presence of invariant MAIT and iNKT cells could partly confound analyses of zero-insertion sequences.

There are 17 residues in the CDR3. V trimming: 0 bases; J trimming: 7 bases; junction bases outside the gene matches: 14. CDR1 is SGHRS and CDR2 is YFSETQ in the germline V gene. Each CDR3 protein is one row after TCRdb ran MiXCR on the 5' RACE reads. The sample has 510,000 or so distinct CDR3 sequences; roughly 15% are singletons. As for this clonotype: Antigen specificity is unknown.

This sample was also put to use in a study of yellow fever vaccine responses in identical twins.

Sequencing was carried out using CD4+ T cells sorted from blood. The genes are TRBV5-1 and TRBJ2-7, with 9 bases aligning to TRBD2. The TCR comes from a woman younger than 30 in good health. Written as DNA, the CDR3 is TGCGCCAGCAGCTTGGAACTAGGGCTAGCGGGACCAAGGGAGCAGTACTTC. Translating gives CASSLELGLAGPREQYF.